The T cell receptor beta chain under discussion was sequenced for a study of post-analysis software for immune sequencing data. Findings of the study overall: Strong co-clustering by F measure was evident for samples that had been prepared in the same batch. Roughly five TRBV segments occurring more often in patients than controls included TRBV5-6, TRBV5-1 and TRBV20-1. Normalized Chao1 diversity was significantly lower in multiple sclerosis patients than in controls.

This clonotype was detected a few times. As yet, its antigen is unknown. The germline gives CDR1 SQVTM, CDR2 ANQGSEA. The CDR3 covers 11 residues. TCR beta libraries were prepared from cDNA with unique molecular identifiers. TCRdb re-derived calls from the PCR reads in MiXCR, one entry per CDR3 protein. The sample has approximately 570,000 distinct CDR3 sequences, about 44% seen once. V is TRBV29-1 and J is TRBJ2-7; 8 bases fit TRBD1. The end of the DNA aligns better with TRBJ2-5, so the J call may be wrong. The sequence derives from a girl between 10 and 17 years old with multiple sclerosis. Sequenced: blood. Written as DNA, the CDR3 is TGCAGCGTCTGGGACAGGGAGACCCAGTACTTC. Its translation is CSVWDRETQYF.